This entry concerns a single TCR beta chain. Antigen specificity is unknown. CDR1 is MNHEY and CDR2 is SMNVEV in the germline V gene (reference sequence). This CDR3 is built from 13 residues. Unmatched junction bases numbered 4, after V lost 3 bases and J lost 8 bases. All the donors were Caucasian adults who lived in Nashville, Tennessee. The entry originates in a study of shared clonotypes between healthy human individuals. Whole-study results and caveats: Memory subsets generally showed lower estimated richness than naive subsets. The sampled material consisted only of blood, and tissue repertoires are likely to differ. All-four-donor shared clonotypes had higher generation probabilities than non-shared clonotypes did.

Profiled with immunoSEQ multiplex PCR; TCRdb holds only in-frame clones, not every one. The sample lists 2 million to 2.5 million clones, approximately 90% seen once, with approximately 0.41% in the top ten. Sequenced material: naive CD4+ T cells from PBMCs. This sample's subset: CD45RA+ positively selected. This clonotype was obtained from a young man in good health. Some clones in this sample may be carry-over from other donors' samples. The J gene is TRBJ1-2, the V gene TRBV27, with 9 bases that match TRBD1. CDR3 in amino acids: CASSFRTGEGYTF. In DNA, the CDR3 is TGTGCCAGCAGTTTCAGGACAGGGGAAGGCTACACCTTC.